Shown below are 9 T cell receptor beta chains from a single sample sequenced in a study of blood T cell repertoires in COVID-19. Only in-frame clones appear in the TCRdb table, and some are missing; sequencing was by immunoSEQ multiplex PCR. The sample lists around 93,000 clones, 80% to 85% seen once, with roughly 4% in the top ten. Sequencing input: peripheral blood. Receptors were obtained from a man between 60 and 70 years old with acute or convalescent COVID-19.

The gene calls are TRBV7-2 and TRBJ2-3; TRBD2 matches 8 bases. Germline CDR1 is SGHTA and CDR2 is FQGNSA. Trimming cost V 4 bases and J 9 bases; bases outside gene matches: 6. The CDR3 has 13 amino acids. The CDR3 reads CASSSPGGGTQYF. The CDR3 DNA follows: TGTGCCAGCAGCTCCCCCGGCGGGGGGACGCAGTATTTT.

The genes are TRBV9 and TRBJ2-2, with 9 bases lining up with TRBD2. V shed 4 bases and J 3 bases; nucleotides not matched to a gene: 10. The germline V gene encodes CDR1 SGDLS and CDR2 YYNGEE. The CDR3 has 17 amino acids. The DNA for the CDR3 is TGTGCCAGCAGCCCTCTTAGCGGGAGTGGGGACACCGGGGAGCTGTTTTTT. This encodes CASSPLSGSGDTGELFF.

The chain uses TRBV5-1 and TRBJ1-3; TRBD1 is a possible D gene (6 bases). The CDR3 length is 15 residues. Germline CDR1 SGHRS, CDR2 YFSETQ. V was cut by 5 bases and J by 0 bases, with 12 bases left in between. The DNA for the CDR3 is TGCGCCAGCAGTTCCACAGGGTCCTCTGGAAACACCATATATTTT. This sequence encodes CASSSTGSSGNTIYF.

The chain employs TRBV30 and TRBJ1-5, with D hard to call. Trimming left V 1 base short and J 3 bases short, with 7 bases between. The CDR3 runs to 13 residues. Germline V gene lookup returns CDR1 GTSNPN and CDR2 SVGIG (reference sequence). Here the CDR3 DNA reads TGTGCCTGGAGTGCCCGGGACAATCAGCCCCAGCATTTT. Translation: CAWSARDNQPQHF.

The chain links TRBV7-3 to TRBJ2-2; D uncertain. V was clipped by 5 bases and J by 6 bases, with 10 bases between them. This CDR3 is built from 13 residues. The V gene's germline CDR1 is SGHTA and CDR2 FQGTGA. The CDR3 here is CASSRTTPGELFF. The CDR3 DNA reads TGTGCCAGCAGCAGAACTACGCCCGGGGAGCTGTTTTTT.

This rearrangement joins TRBV30 to TRBJ1-2, with TRBD1 matching over 8 bases. The CDR3 extends over 18 amino acids. The germline CDR1 and CDR2 sequences are GTSNPN and SVGIG (reference sequence). The junction had 22 bases not matched to a gene; V was cut back by 3 bases and J by 7 bases. CDR3 residues: CAWRLRTGTIPPVGGYTF. The CDR3 DNA reads as TGTGCCTGGAGACTTAGGACAGGGACGATTCCCCCGGTTGGTGGCTACACCTTC.

V gene TRBV24-1 combines with J gene TRBJ2-5; 9 positions match TRBD2. The V and J ends lost 5 bases and 5 bases, in that order; junction bases with no gene match: 2. The V gene's germline CDR1 is KGHDR and CDR2 SFDVKD. The CDR3 contains 13 residues. The CDR3 DNA is TGTGCCACCAGTGGCGGGGGGGCGGAGACCCAGTACTTC. This translates into CATSGGGAETQYF.

The chain is built from TRBV3-1 (or the pseudogene TRBV3-2) and TRBJ1-1; D is undetermined. Germline V CDR1 and CDR2: LGHDT, YNNKEL (reference sequence). This CDR3 comprises 15 residues. V lost 0 bases and J lost 4, with 12 bases in between. CDR3 region: CASSQDPRVFTEAFF. Written as DNA, the CDR3 is TGTGCCAGCAGCCAAGATCCGAGGGTATTCACTGAAGCTTTCTTT.

The chain couples TRBV2 to TRBJ2-1; 13 nucleotides line up with TRBD2. Germline V gene sequence: CDR1 SNHLY, CDR2 FYNNEI. The CDR3 extends over 15 amino acids. V was clipped by 5 bases and J by 8 bases; unmatched bases: 6. Written as DNA, the CDR3 is TGTGCCAGCAGTTGGACTAGCGGGGGTATGGATGAGCAGTTCTTC. Residues: CASSWTSGGMDEQFF.